These T cell receptor beta chains were read from a single sample in a study of shared clonotypes between healthy human individuals. TCRdb's copy holds only in-frame clones and misses some; the assay was immunoSEQ multiplex PCR. The table lists some 1.5 million clones, around 97% of them singletons. The sample taken for sequencing was naive CD4+ T cells sorted from blood. The receptors were gathered from a man aged 30 to 45 in good health. Each CDR3 is given without its conserved first and last residue. The order of the fields is V gene, J gene, CDR3 protein.

v_call: TRBV19
j_call: TRBJ1-1
cdr3_aa: ASSIRRQINTEAF

v_call: TRBV7-2
j_call: TRBJ2-7
cdr3_aa: ASSPVSAYGEQY

v_call: TRBV6-1
j_call: TRBJ2-7
cdr3_aa: ASSDRASSYEQY

v_call: TRBV28
j_call: TRBJ1-2
cdr3_aa: ASSFREGYGYT

v_call: TRBV2
j_call: TRBJ2-6
cdr3_aa: ASSVTGAGANVLT

v_call: TRBV21-1
j_call: TRBJ1-1
cdr3_aa: ASSSRVATIRTEAF

v_call: TRBV15
j_call: TRBJ1-5
cdr3_aa: ATSRDHFPQH

v_call: TRBV7-9
j_call: TRBJ2-3
cdr3_aa: ASQRQAGTDTQY

v_call: TRBV6-5
j_call: TRBJ1-3
cdr3_aa: ASSYSGTVSGNTIY

v_call: TRBV5-4
j_call: TRBJ1-5
cdr3_aa: ASSSPGQNQPQH

v_call: TRBV2
j_call: TRBJ2-3
cdr3_aa: ASSPVGTGTDTQY

v_call: TRBV10-3
j_call: TRBJ2-5
cdr3_aa: AISESFRGNNQETQY

v_call: TRBV5-1
j_call: TRBJ2-1
cdr3_aa: ASSDGAPVGQF

v_call: TRBV27
j_call: TRBJ1-1
cdr3_aa: ASSLEGKYGTEAF

v_call: TRBV2
j_call: TRBJ2-3
cdr3_aa: ASSVGRFGDTQY

v_call: TRBV19
j_call: TRBJ2-5
cdr3_aa: ASSHTGPSLATQY

v_call: TRBV28
j_call: TRBJ1-2
cdr3_aa: ASSLGGGRYGYT

v_call: TRBV10-3
j_call: TRBJ2-3
cdr3_aa: AIKQGVTDTQY

v_call: TRBV29-1
j_call: TRBJ2-7
cdr3_aa: SARTESSYEQY

v_call: TRBV28
j_call: TRBJ2-7
cdr3_aa: ATDPGGLVYEQY

v_call: TRBV10-1
j_call: TRBJ2-3
cdr3_aa: ASSGGSTDTQY

v_call: TRBV11-1
j_call: TRBJ2-7
cdr3_aa: ASSLPGTLYEQY

v_call: TRBV6-6
j_call: TRBJ1-2
cdr3_aa: ASSTGGPGSNYGYT

v_call: TRBV7-9
j_call: TRBJ2-1
cdr3_aa: ASSLASAKINEQF

v_call: TRBV6-4
j_call: TRBJ2-1
cdr3_aa: ASSDSWVADSYNEQF

v_call: TRBV5-1
j_call: TRBJ1-1
cdr3_aa: ASSRDGQNTEAF

v_call: TRBV7-3
j_call: TRBJ2-1
cdr3_aa: ASSASRLANYNEQF

v_call: TRBV19
j_call: TRBJ2-1
cdr3_aa: ASSIGPSQQF

v_call: TRBV5-1
j_call: TRBJ2-7
cdr3_aa: ASSLEASGGKSYEQY

v_call: TRBV7-9
j_call: TRBJ1-5
cdr3_aa: ATQTGGNQPQH

v_call: TRBV10-3
j_call: TRBJ2-1
cdr3_aa: AIMGSPNEQF

v_call: TRBV6-1
j_call: TRBJ2-6
cdr3_aa: ASSEKAGVAGANVLT

v_call: TRBV5-5
j_call: TRBJ2-3
cdr3_aa: ASSLGDISTDTQY